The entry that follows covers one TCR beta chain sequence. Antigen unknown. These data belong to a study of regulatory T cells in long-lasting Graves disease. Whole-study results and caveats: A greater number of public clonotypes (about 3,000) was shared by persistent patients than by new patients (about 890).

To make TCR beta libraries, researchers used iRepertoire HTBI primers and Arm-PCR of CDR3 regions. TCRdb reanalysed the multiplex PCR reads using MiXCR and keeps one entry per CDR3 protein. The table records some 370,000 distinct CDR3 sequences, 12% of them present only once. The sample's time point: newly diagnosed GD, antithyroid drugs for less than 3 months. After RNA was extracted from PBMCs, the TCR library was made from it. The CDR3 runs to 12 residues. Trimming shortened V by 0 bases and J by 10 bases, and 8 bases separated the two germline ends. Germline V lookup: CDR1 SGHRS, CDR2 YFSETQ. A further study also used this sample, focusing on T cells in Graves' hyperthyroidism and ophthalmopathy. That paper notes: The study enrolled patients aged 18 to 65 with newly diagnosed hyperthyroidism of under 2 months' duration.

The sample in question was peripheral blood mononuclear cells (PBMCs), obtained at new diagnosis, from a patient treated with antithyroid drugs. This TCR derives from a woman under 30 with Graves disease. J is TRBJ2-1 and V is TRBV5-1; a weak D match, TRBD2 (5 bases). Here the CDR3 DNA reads TGCGCCAGCAGCTTGGGCCGGAGGGAGCAGTTCTTC. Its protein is CASSLGRREQFF.